The T cell receptor beta chain described here comes from a study of OX40 agonist ivuxolimab in advanced cancers. Study summary: Patients' therapy was ivuxolimab, an antibody that acts as an agonist of OX40 (CD134). Therapy given before enrollment (anti-PD-1, anti-PD-L1 or anti-CTLA-4) was allowed, and around 40% had some.

TCRdb keeps only in-frame clones here, not all; method: immunoSEQ multiplex PCR. The data contain tens of thousands of clones, roughly nine tenths of them singletons. Study-wide findings and caveats: Relative to CD4+ cells, CD8+ T cells on average had more expanded clones.

Note on this clone: Its antigen is unknown.

The CDR3 totals 12 residues. V lost 8 bases and J lost 3, with 9 bases in between. Germline loops: CDR1 MNHEY, CDR2 SVGAGI. V gene TRBV6-5 combines with J gene TRBJ2-3; either TRBD1 or TRBD2 may supply D (5 bases each). The source material was CD4+ or CD8+ T cells sorted from blood, sampled in a trial of the OX40 agonist ivuxolimab. This TCR came from an adult with an advanced solid tumor such as melanoma, head and neck, liver or kidney cancer. The CDR3 region is CASRGQTDTQYF. The CDR3 DNA sequence: TGTGCCAGCCGGGGCCAAACAGATACGCAGTATTTT.